These 5 T cell receptor beta chains came from one sample sequenced in a study of Ad26.COV2.S vaccination and SARS-CoV-2 variants. Noted treatment: some 20 received Ad26.COV2.S at low or high dose, single or two shots; 5 received placebo; per-sample allocation not given. Sampling was performed 63 days after the first vaccine or placebo injection. Sequencing used immunoSEQ multiplex PCR; TCRdb keeps in-frame clones, though not all of them. The sample holds a few hundred thousand clones, 83% seen once. Sequenced material: peripheral blood, taken in a trial of Ad26.COV2.S vaccine versus placebo. These receptors were obtained from a person aged 18-65 years who received the Ad26.COV2.S COVID-19 vaccine or a placebo.

This clone was recorded only once. CDR3 DNA sequence: TGTGCCAGCAGTATGGAACAGCCCGCCTACGAGCAGTACTTC. This translates into CASSMEQPAYEQYF. The chain uses TRBV2 and TRBJ2-7; the D is unclear. Germline CDR1 SNHLY, CDR2 FYNNEI. The V end was cut by 5 bases, the J end by 2 bases, with 13 bases between. This CDR3 contains 14 residues.

V and J are TRBV18 and TRBJ2-7; TRBD1 is a possible D gene (7 bases). Germline loops: CDR1 KGHSH, CDR2 LQKENI. The CDR3 has 16 residues. Between the trimmed V and J ends, which lost 3 bases and 9 bases, there was a span of 24 bases. CDR3 region: CASSPGGQALISGQYF. Written as DNA, the CDR3 is TGTGCCAGCTCACCGGGAGGACAGGCCCTTATCTCCGGGCAGTACTTC.

This chain joins TRBV27 and TRBJ2-3; the D gene is possibly TRBD2 (5 bases). This CDR3 is built from 14 residues. Germline V gene sequence: CDR1 MNHEY, CDR2 SMNVEV (reference sequence). Trimming stripped 5 bases from V and 6 bases from J, with 15 bases between. The CDR3, as DNA: TGTGCCAGCAGTCCAACCCCTGGCGGGGATACGCAGTATTTT. It yields the protein CASSPTPGGDTQYF.

This chain joins TRBV5-1 and TRBJ2-5; D may be TRBD2 (6 bases). Trimming left V 7 bases short and J 2 bases short, with 9 bases between. There are 12 residues in the CDR3. From germline, CDR1 is SGHRS and CDR2 YFSETQ. The DNA for the CDR3 is TGCGCCAGCTTGGGACTGCAAGAGACCCAGTACTTC. The encoded protein is CASLGLQETQYF. The whole variable domain, remainder taken from reference TRBV5-1 and TRBJ2-5, is KAGVTQTPRYLIKTRGQQVTLSCSPISGHRSVSWYQQTPGQGLQFLFEYFSETQRNKGNFPGRFSGRQFSNSRSEMNVSTLELGDSALYLCASLGLQETQYFGPGTRLLVL.

This clone is judged medium-sized. The rearrangement uses TRBV7-2 and TRBJ2-7; D assignment may be TRBD1 or TRBD2 (6 bases each). Trimming left V 1 base short and J 2 bases short, with 12 bases between. The CDR3 runs 15 residues. Germline V CDR1 and CDR2: SGHTA, FQGNSA. The CDR3 DNA is TGTGCCAGCAGCTTAGGGAGGGGGGACGCCTACGAGCAGTACTTC. Its translation: CASSLGRGDAYEQYF.